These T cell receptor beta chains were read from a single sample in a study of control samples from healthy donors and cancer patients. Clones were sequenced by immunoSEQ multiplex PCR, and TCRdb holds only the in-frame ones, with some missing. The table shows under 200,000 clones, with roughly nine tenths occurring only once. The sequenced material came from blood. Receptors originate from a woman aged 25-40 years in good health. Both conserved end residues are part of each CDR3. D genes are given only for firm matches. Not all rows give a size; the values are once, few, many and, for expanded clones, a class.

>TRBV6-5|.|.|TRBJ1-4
TGTGCCAGCAGAACCAGGGGCGAAAAACTGTTTTTT
CASRTRGEKLFF
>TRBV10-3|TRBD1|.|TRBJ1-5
TGTGCCACCCGGGACAGGGGGGATCAGCCCCAGCATTTT
CATRDRGDQPQHF
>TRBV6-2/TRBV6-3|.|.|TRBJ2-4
TGTGCCAGCAGTTACAGGGCCTCAATAAACATTCAGTACTTC
CASSYRASINIQYF
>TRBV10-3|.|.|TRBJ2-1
TGTGCCATCACTGGGACTGGGGGGACCTACAATGAGCAGTTCTTC
CAITGTGGTYNEQFF
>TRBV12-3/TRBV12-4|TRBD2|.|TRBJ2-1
TGTGCCAGCAGACGACTAGCGAGGGGTGAGCAGTTCTTC
CASRRLARGEQFF
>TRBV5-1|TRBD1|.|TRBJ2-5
TGCGCCAGCAGGGATCCGGACAGGGGGCAAGAGACCCAGTACTTC
CASRDPDRGQETQYF
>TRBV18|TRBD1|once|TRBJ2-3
TGTGCCAGCTCACCTCAGACAGGGGGCGGTCGGACTAGCATGGATACGCAGTATTTT
CASSPQTGGGRTSMDTQYF
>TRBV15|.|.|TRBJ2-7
TGTGCCACCAGCATCACAGGTTCAAGCTCCTACGAGCAGTACTTC
CATSITGSSSYEQYF
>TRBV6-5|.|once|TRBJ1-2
TGTGCCAGCAGTCGCCCAGGGAACTATGGCTACACCTTC
CASSRPGNYGYTF
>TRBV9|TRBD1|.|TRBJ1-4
TGTGCCAGCAGCATGGACAGGGGGGAAAAACTGTTTTTT
CASSMDRGEKLFF
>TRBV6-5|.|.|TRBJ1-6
TGTGCCAGCAGTTACTCTACAGGGTGGAGTAATTCACCCCTCCACTTT
CASSYSTGWSNSPLHF
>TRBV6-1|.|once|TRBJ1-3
TGTGCCAGCAGTGAAGCGCTGGGGTATGGAAACACCATATATTTT
CASSEALGYGNTIYF
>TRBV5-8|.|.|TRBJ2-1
TGTGCCAGCAGCTTAGGACGACATTACAATGAGCAGTTCTTC
CASSLGRHYNEQFF
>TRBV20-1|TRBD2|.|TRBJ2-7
TGCAGTGCTAGTCGGACTAGCGGGGGATACGAGCAGTACTTC
CSASRTSGGYEQYF
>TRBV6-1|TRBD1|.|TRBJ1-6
TGTGCCAGCAGTGAATATGACAGGGGCTATTCACCCCTCCACTTT
CASSEYDRGYSPLHF
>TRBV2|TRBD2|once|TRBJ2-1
TGTGCCAGCAATGAAGTTGCGGGGGACTACAATGAGCAGTTCTTC
CASNEVAGDYNEQFF
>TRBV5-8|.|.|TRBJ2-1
TGTGCCAGCAGCCGTAGCAGGAGCTCCTACAATGAGCAGTTCTTC
CASSRSRSSYNEQFF
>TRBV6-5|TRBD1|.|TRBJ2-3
TGTGCCAGCAGTTACGAGGACAGGGGAGGCACAGATACGCAGTATTTT
CASSYEDRGGTDTQYF
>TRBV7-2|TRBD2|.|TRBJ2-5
TGTGCCAGCAGCTTACTCGGGAGGGGAGAGACCCAGTACTTC
CASSLLGRGETQYF
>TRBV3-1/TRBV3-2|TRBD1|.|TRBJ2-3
TGTGCCAGCAGAGACAGGGGGACAGATACGCAGTATTTT
CASRDRGTDTQYF
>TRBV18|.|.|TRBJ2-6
TGTGCCAGCTCACCGTCCGGGACGGCCAGCTCTGGGGCCAACGTCCTGACTTTC
CASSPSGTASSGANVLTF
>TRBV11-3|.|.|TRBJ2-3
TGTGCCAGCAGCCACCCTAGCACAGATACGCAGTATTTT
CASSHPSTDTQYF
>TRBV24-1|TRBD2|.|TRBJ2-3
TGTGCCACCAGTGGGCGGGAGGGCACAGATACGCAGTATTTT
CATSGREGTDTQYF
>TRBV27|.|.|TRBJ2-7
TGTGCCAGCAGTCTTCGCAGGGGCTACGAGCAGTACTTC
CASSLRRGYEQYF
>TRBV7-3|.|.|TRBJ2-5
TGTGCCAGCAGCTTACGGGGGCCAGCGGAGACCCAGTACTTC
CASSLRGPAETQYF
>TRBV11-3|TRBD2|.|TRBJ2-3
TGTGCCAGCAGCTTAGTTATTGCGGGAGTATCAGATACGCAGTATTTT
CASSLVIAGVSDTQYF
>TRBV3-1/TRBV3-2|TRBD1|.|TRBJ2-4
TGTGCCAGCAGCAAGGGTTCAGGGGGTAGAAACATTCAGTACTTC
CASSKGSGGRNIQYF
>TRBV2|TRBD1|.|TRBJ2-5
TGTGCCAGAGGGACAGGGGGAGAGACCCAGTACTTC
CARGTGGETQYF
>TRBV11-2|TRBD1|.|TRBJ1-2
TGTGCCAGCAGATCCGGACAGGTCAACTATGGCTACACCTTC
CASRSGQVNYGYTF
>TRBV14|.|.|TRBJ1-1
TGTGCCAGCAGCCAAGAACTGAACACTGAAGCTTTCTTT
CASSQELNTEAFF
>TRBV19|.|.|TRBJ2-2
TGTGCCAGTAGTATCCAGGGAGCAACGAACACCGGGGAGCTGTTTTTT
CASSIQGATNTGELFF
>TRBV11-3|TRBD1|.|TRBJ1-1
TGTGCCAGCAGCGCCACAGGGGGCGGCACTGAAGCTTTCTTT
CASSATGGGTEAFF
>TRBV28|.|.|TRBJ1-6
TGTGCCAGCAGTTTAGGGGGGGGCTATAATTCACCCCTCCACTTT
CASSLGGGYNSPLHF
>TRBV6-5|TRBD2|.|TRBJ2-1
TGTGCCAGCAGTTACTCGCGGGAGGGCTACAATGAGCAGTTCTTC
CASSYSREGYNEQFF
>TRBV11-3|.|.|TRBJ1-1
TGTGCCAGCAGCTTAGCCGGGATCCGCGTGAACACTGAAGCTTTCTTT
CASSLAGIRVNTEAFF
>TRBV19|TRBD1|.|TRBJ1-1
TGTGCCAGTAGTATCCGGGACAGGAACACTGAAGCTTTCTTT
CASSIRDRNTEAFF
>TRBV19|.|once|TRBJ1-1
TGTGCCAGTAGTACCGGGAGGAACACTGAAGCTTTCTTT
CASSTGRNTEAFF
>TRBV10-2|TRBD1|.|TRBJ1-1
TGCGCCAGCAGCCGTCCGGGACAGGGGAACACTGAAGCTTTCTTT
CASSRPGQGNTEAFF
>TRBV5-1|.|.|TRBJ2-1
TGCGCCAGCAGCTTGCTAGCGCTTCCAAATGAGCAGTTCTTC
CASSLLALPNEQFF